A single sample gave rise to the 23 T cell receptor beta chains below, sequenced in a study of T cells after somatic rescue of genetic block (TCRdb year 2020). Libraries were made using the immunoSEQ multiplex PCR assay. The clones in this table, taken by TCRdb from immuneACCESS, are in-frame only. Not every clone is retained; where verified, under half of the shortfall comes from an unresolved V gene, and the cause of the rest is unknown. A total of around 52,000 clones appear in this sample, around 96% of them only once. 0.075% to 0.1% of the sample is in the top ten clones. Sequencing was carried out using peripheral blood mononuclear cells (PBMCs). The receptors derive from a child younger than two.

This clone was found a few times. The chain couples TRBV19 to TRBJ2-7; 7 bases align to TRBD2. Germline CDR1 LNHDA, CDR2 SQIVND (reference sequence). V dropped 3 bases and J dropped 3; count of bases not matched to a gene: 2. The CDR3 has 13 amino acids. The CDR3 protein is CASSMGRGYEQYF. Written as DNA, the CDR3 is TGTGCCAGTAGTATGGGGAGGGGCTACGAGCAGTACTTC.

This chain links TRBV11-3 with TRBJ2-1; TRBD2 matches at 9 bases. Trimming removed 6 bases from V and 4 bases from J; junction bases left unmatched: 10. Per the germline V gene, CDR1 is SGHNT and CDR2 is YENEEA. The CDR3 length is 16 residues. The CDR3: CASRPGVAGEYNEQFF. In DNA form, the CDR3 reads TGTGCCAGCAGACCGGGTGTAGCGGGAGAATACAATGAGCAGTTCTTC.

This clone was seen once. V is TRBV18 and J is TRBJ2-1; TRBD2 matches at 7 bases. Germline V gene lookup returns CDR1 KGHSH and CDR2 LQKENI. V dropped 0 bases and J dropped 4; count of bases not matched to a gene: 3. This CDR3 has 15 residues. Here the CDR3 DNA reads TGTGCCAGCTCACCACCGAGCGGGAATTACAATGAGCAGTTCTTC. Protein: CASSPPSGNYNEQFF.

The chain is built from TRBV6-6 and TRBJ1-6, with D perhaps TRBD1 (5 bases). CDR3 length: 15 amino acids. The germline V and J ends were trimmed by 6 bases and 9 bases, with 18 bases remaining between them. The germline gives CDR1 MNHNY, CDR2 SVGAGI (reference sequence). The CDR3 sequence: CASSRGPGGVSPLHF. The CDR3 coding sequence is TGTGCCAGCAGCCGAGGTCCGGGGGGAGTTTCACCCCTCCACTTT.

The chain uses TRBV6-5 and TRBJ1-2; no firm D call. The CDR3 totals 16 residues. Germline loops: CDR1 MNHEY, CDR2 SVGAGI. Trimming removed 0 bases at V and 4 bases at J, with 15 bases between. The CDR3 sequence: CASSYSLQLSFYGYTF. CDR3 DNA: TGTGCCAGCAGTTACTCGTTACAGCTCAGCTTCTATGGCTACACCTTC.

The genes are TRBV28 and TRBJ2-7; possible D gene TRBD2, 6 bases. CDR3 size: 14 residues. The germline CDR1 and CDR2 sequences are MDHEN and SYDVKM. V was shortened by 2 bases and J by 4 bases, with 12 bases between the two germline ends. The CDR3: CASSLPSGQYEQYF. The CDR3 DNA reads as TGTGCCAGCAGTTTACCGAGCGGGCAATACGAGCAGTACTTC.

The CDR3 reads CASSIGTSAFNEQFF. CDR3 sequence (DNA): TGTGCCAGTAGTATAGGGACTAGCGCTTTCAATGAGCAGTTCTTC. This chain joins TRBV19 and TRBJ2-1, with 9 bases fitting TRBD2. Germline trimming cut 1 base from V and 6 bases from J; bases unmatched to any gene: 4. CDR1 is LNHDA, CDR2 SQIVND, per germline (reference sequence). The CDR3 is made up of 15 amino acids.

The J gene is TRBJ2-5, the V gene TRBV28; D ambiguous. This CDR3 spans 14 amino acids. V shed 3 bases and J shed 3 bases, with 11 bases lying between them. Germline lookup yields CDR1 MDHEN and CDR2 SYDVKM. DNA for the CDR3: TGTGCCAGCAGTTTGAGGCCAGCCAAAGAGACCCAGTACTTC. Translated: CASSLRPAKETQYF.

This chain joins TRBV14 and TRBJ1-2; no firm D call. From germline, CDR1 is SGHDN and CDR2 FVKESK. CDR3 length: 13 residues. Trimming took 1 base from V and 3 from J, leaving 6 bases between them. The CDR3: CASSQAGYYGYTF. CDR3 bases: TGTGCCAGCAGCCAAGCAGGCTACTATGGCTACACCTTC.

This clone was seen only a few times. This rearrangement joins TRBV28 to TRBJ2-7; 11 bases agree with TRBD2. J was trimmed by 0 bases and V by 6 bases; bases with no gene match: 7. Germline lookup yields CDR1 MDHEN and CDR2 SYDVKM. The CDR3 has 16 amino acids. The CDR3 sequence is CASRQTTSGSSYEQYF. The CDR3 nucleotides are TGTGCCAGCAGGCAAACTACTAGCGGGAGCTCCTACGAGCAGTACTTC. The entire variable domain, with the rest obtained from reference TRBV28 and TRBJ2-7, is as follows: DVKVTQSSRYLVKRTGEKVFLECVQDMDHENMFWYRQDPGLGLRLIYFSYDVKMKEKGDIPEGYSVSREKKERFSLILESASTNQTSMYLCASRQTTSGSSYEQYFGPGTRLTVT.

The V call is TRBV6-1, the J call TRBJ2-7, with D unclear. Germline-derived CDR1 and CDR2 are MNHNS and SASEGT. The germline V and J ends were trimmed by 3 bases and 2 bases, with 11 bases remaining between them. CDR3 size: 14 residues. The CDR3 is CASSDRLVTYEQYF. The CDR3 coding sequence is TGTGCCAGCAGTGACCGCTTAGTTACCTACGAGCAGTACTTC.

Here the CDR3 reads CASSLRLAGHNEQFF. DNA of the CDR3: TGCGCCAGCAGCCTCCGACTAGCGGGACACAATGAGCAGTTCTTC. The chain is built from TRBV10-2 and TRBJ2-1; TRBD2 aligns across 11 bases. Unmatched junction bases numbered 6, after V lost 6 bases and J lost 5 bases. CDR3 size: 15 residues. Germline CDR1 and CDR2: WSHSY and SAAADI.

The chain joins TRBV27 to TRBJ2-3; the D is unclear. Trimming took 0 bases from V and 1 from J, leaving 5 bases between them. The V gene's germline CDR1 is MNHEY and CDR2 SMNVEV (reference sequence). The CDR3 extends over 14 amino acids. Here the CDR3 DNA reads TGTGCCAGCAGTTTATCGGGCGGCACAGATACGCAGTATTTT. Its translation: CASSLSGGTDTQYF.

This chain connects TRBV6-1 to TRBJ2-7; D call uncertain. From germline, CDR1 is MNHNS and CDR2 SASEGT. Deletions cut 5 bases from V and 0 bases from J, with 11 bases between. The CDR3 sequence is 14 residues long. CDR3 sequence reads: CASSLASSSYEQYF. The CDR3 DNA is TGTGCCAGCAGTTTGGCCTCTAGCTCCTACGAGCAGTACTTC.

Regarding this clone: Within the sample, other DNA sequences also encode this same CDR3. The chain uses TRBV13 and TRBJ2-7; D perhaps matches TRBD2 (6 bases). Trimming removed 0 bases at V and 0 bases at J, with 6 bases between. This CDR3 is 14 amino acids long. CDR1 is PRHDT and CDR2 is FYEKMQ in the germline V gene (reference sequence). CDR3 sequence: CASSLGGSSYEQYF. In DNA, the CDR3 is TGTGCCAGCAGCTTAGGCGGGAGCTCCTACGAGCAGTACTTC.

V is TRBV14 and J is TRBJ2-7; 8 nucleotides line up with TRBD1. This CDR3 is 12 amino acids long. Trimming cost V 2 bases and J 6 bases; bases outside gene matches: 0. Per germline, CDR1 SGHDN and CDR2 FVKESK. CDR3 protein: CASSQTGGEQYF. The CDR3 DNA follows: TGTGCCAGCAGCCAAACAGGGGGCGAGCAGTACTTC.

CDR3 region: CASSLPLAGADTQYF. DNA of the CDR3: TGTGCCAGCAGCCTACCGCTTGCGGGAGCAGATACGCAGTATTTT. The chain couples TRBV5-4 to TRBJ2-3; TRBD2 matches at 7 bases. Germline V gene lookup returns CDR1 SGHNT and CDR2 YYREEE (reference sequence). The CDR3 consists of 15 residues. Unmatched junction bases numbered 9, after V lost 4 bases and J lost 4 bases.

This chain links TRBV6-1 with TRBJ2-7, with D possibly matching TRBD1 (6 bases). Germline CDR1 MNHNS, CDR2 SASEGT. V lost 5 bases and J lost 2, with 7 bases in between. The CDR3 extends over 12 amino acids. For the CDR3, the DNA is TGTGCCAGCAGTTGGGACACCTACGAGCAGTACTTC. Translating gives CASSWDTYEQYF.

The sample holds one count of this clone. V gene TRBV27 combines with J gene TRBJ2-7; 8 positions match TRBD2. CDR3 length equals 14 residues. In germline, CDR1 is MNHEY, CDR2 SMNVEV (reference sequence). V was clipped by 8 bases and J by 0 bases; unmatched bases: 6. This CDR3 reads CASGLTSVSYEQYF. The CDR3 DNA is TGTGCCAGCGGGCTGACTAGCGTCTCCTACGAGCAGTACTTC.

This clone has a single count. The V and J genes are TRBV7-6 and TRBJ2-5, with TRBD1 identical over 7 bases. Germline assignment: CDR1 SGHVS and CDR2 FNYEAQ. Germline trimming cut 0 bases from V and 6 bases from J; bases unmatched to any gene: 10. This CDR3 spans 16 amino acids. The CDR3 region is CASSLAITGATKTQYF. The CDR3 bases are TGTGCCAGCAGCTTAGCGATAACAGGGGCAACGAAGACCCAGTACTTC.

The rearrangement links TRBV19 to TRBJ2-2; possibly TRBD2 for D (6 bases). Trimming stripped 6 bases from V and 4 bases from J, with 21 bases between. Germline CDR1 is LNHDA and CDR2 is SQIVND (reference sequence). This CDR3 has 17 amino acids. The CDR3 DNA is TGTGCCAGTAGAACGGGACTCCTGAGTACACCCACCGGGGAGCTGTTTTTT. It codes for CASRTGLLSTPTGELFF.

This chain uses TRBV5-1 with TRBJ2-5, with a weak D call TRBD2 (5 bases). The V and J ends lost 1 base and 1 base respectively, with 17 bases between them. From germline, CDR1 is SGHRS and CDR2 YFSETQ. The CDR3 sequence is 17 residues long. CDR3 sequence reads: CASSLLLDSYLQETQYF. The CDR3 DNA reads TGCGCCAGCAGCTTGCTGTTGGACTCTTACCTCCAAGAGACCCAGTACTTC.

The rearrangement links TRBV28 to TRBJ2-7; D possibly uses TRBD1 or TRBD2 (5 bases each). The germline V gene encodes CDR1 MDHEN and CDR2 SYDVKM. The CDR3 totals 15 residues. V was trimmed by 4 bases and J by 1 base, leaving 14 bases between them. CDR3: CASSSGGRDSYEQYF. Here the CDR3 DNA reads TGTGCCAGCAGTTCTGGGGGACGGGATTCCTACGAGCAGTACTTC. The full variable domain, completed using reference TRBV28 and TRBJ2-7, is DVKVTQSSRYLVKRTGEKVFLECVQDMDHENMFWYRQDPGLGLRLIYFSYDVKMKEKGDIPEGYSVSREKKERFSLILESASTNQTSMYLCASSSGGRDSYEQYFGPGTRLTVT.